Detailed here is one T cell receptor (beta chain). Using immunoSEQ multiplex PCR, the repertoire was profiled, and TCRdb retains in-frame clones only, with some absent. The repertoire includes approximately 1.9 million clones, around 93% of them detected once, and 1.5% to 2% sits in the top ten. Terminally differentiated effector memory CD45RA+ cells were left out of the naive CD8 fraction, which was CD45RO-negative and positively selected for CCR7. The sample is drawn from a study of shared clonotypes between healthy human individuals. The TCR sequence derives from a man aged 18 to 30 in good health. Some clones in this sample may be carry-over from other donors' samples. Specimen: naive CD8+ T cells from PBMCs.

Here the CDR3 reads CASRNNNEQFF. The CDR3 DNA sequence: TGTGCCAGCAGGAATAACAATGAGCAGTTCTTC. The chain has TRBV27 and TRBJ2-1, with unresolved D. Germline CDR1 reads MNHEY; CDR2 reads SMNVEV (reference sequence). V lost 6 bases, J lost 5 bases, and 5 bases lay in between. The CDR3 covers 11 residues.